The entry below describes one T cell receptor (beta chain). No antigen is known for it. No much larger clone is present one base from it, and per-base qualities are unavailable. These data are taken from a study of T cell clonotyping in hematopoietic cell transplantation listed by TCRdb under 2021. Regarding the study in general: A total of some 130 blood samples were gathered in the study from 35 to 45 consecutive transplant recipients along with their related donors. Recruitment of patients was conducted between 2015 and January 2017, and follow-up was continued until late 2020 or death. Study-level results and caveats: Only a small fraction of recipient repertoires overlapped donor repertoires, with over 97% appearing de novo at the given depth. After transplant, TCR diversity in recipients dropped, and pathologically expanded clonotypes increased progressively from day 30 to day 180. The sample size was limited and the cells went unsorted, which meant the CD4 and CD8 repertoire contributions could not be told apart. Donor and pretransplant recipient Inverse Simpson Index values predicted broader posttransplant TCR repertoire diversity.

Inclusive of the bounding cysteine and phenylalanine, the CDR3 is 17 residues long. Just the 51-base CDR3 DNA is kept, in frame starting at base 1. CDR1 SGDLS and CDR2 YYNGEE were looked up in the germline V gene. Trimming takes 0 bases from V and 0 bases from J, and the germline ends sit 13 bases apart. Taken with the paper, the label for time point translates to: 30 days after allo-HCT. Blood samples were obtained from recipients approximately 28 days before transplant and at days 30, 100 and 180 after transplant. Using Nuclei Lysis Solution, genomic DNA was extracted from unfractionated peripheral blood mononuclear cells that were either fresh or cryopreserved. With the immunoSEQ assay, which is a bias-controlled multiplex PCR relying on V- and J-specific primers, TCR beta CDR3 regions were amplified from genomic DNA. A second PCR step added a proprietary barcode and Illumina adapter sequences to the CDR3 amplicons. An Illumina MiSeq instrument was used to sequence the CDR3 libraries. Per the original workflow: immunoSEQ Analyzer 3.0 was used for export and quality control, with R Bioconductor and Immunarch used for downstream analyses. Only productive rearrangements in the normalized downsampled data set were used to calculate repertoire metrics. Pathologically expanded clonotypes were defined as those larger than 5 templates in the normalized cohort. Repertoire diversity was measured with the Inverse Simpson Index. CMV-specificity analyses were carried out on the non-normalized data set to capture all clonotypes. In TCRdb, the immuneACCESS table is reduced to in-frame sequences with V and J assigned. These tables do not hold every clone; where another copy was compared, an unresolved V gene accounts for under half, and the others remain unexplained. For V, J and clone size, that table is used; D and trimming come from the DNA. The sample data list thousands of clones, and approximately 96% of these were observed just once. Of the sample, under 6.5% is held by the ten largest clones.

This sample comprised peripheral blood mononuclear cells, obtained 30 days after allogeneic stem cell transplant. The TCR originated in a male patient aged 70-85 years who had an allogeneic stem cell transplant from an unrelated donor, so T cells may come from the graft donor. Some clones in this sample may be carry-over from other donors' samples. The rearranged segments are TRBV9 and TRBJ2-1, with the D gene too uncertain to name. The DNA reads as follows: TGTGCCAGCAGCGTAGGGTTAACGGCTAGCTCCTACAATGAGCAGTTCTTC. Its translation reads: CASSVGLTASSYNEQFF.